This is a list of T cell receptor beta chains from one sample in a study of shared clonotypes between healthy human individuals. Profiling relied on immunoSEQ multiplex PCR, and the TCRdb table lists in-frame clones only, not all of them. The sample carries over 400,000 clones, approximately 82% recorded once. Sequencing was performed on PBMCs. These receptors originate from a woman aged 40 to 50 in good health. Some clones in this sample may be carry-over from other donors' samples. Each CDR3 is given with its conserved first and last residue. Fields, in order: clone size, J gene, V gene, D gene, CDR3 DNA, CDR3 protein. D genes are given only for firm matches. The size of a clone is reported for some rows only, either as once, few or many, or as a class for expanded clones.

-	TRBJ1-2	TRBV15	-	TGTGCCACCAGCAGAGATGTTCGGAGTTATGGCTACACCTTC	CATSRDVRSYGYTF
-	TRBJ1-2	TRBV28	-	TGTGCCAGCAGCGGGCAGGGAGGCCCTAGTTGGTATGGCTACACCTTC	CASSGQGGPSWYGYTF
-	TRBJ1-3	TRBV9	TRBD1	TGTGCCAGCAGCGTCGCATCCGGGACAGTAGGAGGAAACACCATATATTTT	CASSVASGTVGGNTIYF
-	TRBJ2-1	TRBV5-5	TRBD1	TGTGCCAGCAGCTTGGATGAGGGGGCGGGCAATGAGCAGTTCTTC	CASSLDEGAGNEQFF
-	TRBJ1-6	TRBV27	-	TGTGCCAGCAGTTTGACCCAGAATAATTCACCCCTCCACTTT	CASSLTQNNSPLHF
-	TRBJ1-1	TRBV7-2	-	TGTGCCAGCAGCCCATCAATCGGGGGGAAGGAAGCTTTCTTT	CASSPSIGGKEAFF
-	TRBJ1-1	TRBV5-1	-	TGCGCCAGCAGCCAAGGGACGGCGATGAACACTGAAGCTTTCTTT	CASSQGTAMNTEAFF
-	TRBJ2-3	TRBV18	-	TGTGCCAGCTCATCTAGCACAGATACGCAGTATTTT	CASSSSTDTQYF
once	TRBJ2-1	TRBV9	-	TGTGCCAGCAGCGTACTGGGGGGACCGACATACAATGAGCAGTTCTTC	CASSVLGGPTYNEQFF
-	TRBJ2-3	TRBV5-1	TRBD2	TGCGCCAGCAGCTCCTTATACAATGGCCTAGCGGGAGGGCAGGAATCAGATACGCAGTATTTT	CASSSLYNGLAGGQESDTQYF
-	TRBJ2-1	TRBV9	TRBD2	TGTGCCAGCAGCGTAGTATCACTAGCGGGAAGAGATGAGCAGTTCTTC	CASSVVSLAGRDEQFF
-	TRBJ2-3	TRBV5-4	-	TGTGCCAGCAGCTCGAAACAGGTTAGCACAGATACGCAGTATTTT	CASSSKQVSTDTQYF
-	TRBJ2-5	TRBV5-1	-	TGCGCCAGCAGCTCCAACGGCGGGGAAGAGACCCAGTACTTC	CASSSNGGEETQYF
-	TRBJ2-1	TRBV6-4	TRBD2	TGTGCCAGCAGTGAAGCGGGAAACAATGAGCAGTTCTTC	CASSEAGNNEQFF
once	TRBJ1-6	TRBV6-1	-	TGTGCCAGCACATGGAAGGAGGATTCACCCCTCCACTTT	CASTWKEDSPLHF
-	TRBJ2-7	TRBV6-4	-	TGTGCCAGCAGCAATAGGTCTAGATCCTCCTACGAGCAGTACTTC	CASSNRSRSSYEQYF
-	TRBJ2-5	TRBV11-2	-	TGTGCCAGCAGCTTAAGGGGGGGACCCAAGTACTTC	CASSLRGGPKYF
-	TRBJ2-1	TRBV28	TRBD2	TGTGCCAGCATCGGACAGGGGGGGACTAGCGGGAGTATCGCCCTCTACAATGAGCAGTTCTTC	CASIGQGGTSGSIALYNEQFF
-	TRBJ2-2	TRBV11-2	-	TGTGCCAGCAGCTTATCTTCTGAGTACGGGGAGCTGTTTTTT	CASSLSSEYGELFF
few	TRBJ1-2	TRBV9	-	TGTGCCAGCAGCGTAGCGGGGGAGGACAGCCCTAATGGCTACACCTTC	CASSVAGEDSPNGYTF
few	TRBJ2-3	TRBV5-4	-	TGTGCCAGCAGCCTCAGCGGGAGCACAGATACGCAGTATTTT	CASSLSGSTDTQYF
-	TRBJ2-3	TRBV9	TRBD2	TGTGCCAGCAGCGTAGCTCCAAGGACTAGCGGGAGAGTCACAGATACGCAGTATTTT	CASSVAPRTSGRVTDTQYF
-	TRBJ2-1	TRBV30	-	TGTGCCTGGAGTGTAACTAGCCGCTACAATGAGCAGTTCTTC	CAWSVTSRYNEQFF
-	TRBJ2-5	TRBV13	TRBD1	TGTGCCAGCAGCTCGACAGGGGGGGAGACCCAGTACTTC	CASSSTGGETQYF
-	TRBJ2-7	TRBV7-4	TRBD1	TGTGCCAGCAGCATTCTGACAGGGGGCTACGAGCAGTACTTC	CASSILTGGYEQYF
-	TRBJ2-5	TRBV27	TRBD1	TGTGCCAGCAGAAGACAGGGGGAAGAGACCCAGTACTTC	CASRRQGEETQYF
once	TRBJ2-7	TRBV7-9	-	TGTGCCAGCAGCTTAGGGGGTCGGGAGCAGTACTTC	CASSLGGREQYF
-	TRBJ2-3	TRBV18	-	TGTGCCAGCTCACCACCGGTACGCACAGATACGCAGTATTTT	CASSPPVRTDTQYF
many	TRBJ1-5	TRBV30	-	TGTGCCTGGAACGAGGGACACCCTAGCAATCAGCCCCAGCATTTT	CAWNEGHPSNQPQHF
-	TRBJ1-4	TRBV10-3	TRBD1	TGTGCCATCAGTGACCTGCCCGACAGGGCTAATGAAAAACTGTTTTTT	CAISDLPDRANEKLFF
-	TRBJ2-2	TRBV9	-	TGTGCCAGCAGCGTAGCCCTCCGCGGGGAGCTGTTTTTT	CASSVALRGELFF
few	TRBJ2-7	TRBV30	TRBD2	TGTGCCTGGAGTCGGCTAGCGGGAGTCTACGAGCAGTACTTC	CAWSRLAGVYEQYF
-	TRBJ1-1	TRBV6-5	-	TGTGCCAGCAAACCAAGGGAGGGACCGGGAAGGGCTTTCTTT	CASKPREGPGRAFF
-	TRBJ2-2	TRBV13	TRBD1	TGTGCCAGCAGCTTAGGACAGGGGGCCACCGGGGAGCTGTTTTTT	CASSLGQGATGELFF
-	TRBJ2-5	TRBV7-2	TRBD2	TGTGCCAGCAGCCTTCAGCGGGGACCACAAGAGACCCAGTACTTC	CASSLQRGPQETQYF
-	TRBJ2-3	TRBV5-1	TRBD2	TGCGCCAGCAGCTTGTTAGCGGGAGGGCCCAATGGGGATACGCAGTATTTT	CASSLLAGGPNGDTQYF
-	TRBJ1-1	TRBV18	-	TGTGCCAGCTCACCACCCCTCGGGGAGTCCGCTGAAGCTTTCTTT	CASSPPLGESAEAFF
-	TRBJ2-1	TRBV6-1	-	TGTGCCAGCAGAGCTGGACAGAACAATGAGCAGTTCTTC	CASRAGQNNEQFF
-	TRBJ2-7	TRBV30	TRBD2	TGTGCCTGGAGATTAGCGGGGACCTACGAGCAGTACTTC	CAWRLAGTYEQYF
-	TRBJ2-2	TRBV4-3	-	TGCGCCAGCAGCCAAGATGTATTGAGTGCGGCCGGGGAGCTGTTTTTT	CASSQDVLSAAGELFF
-	TRBJ1-3	TRBV19	TRBD1	TGTGCCAGTAGTAAATCCCGGACAGGGGCTGGAAACACCATATATTTT	CASSKSRTGAGNTIYF
-	TRBJ2-7	TRBV6-5	-	TGTGCCAGCAGTTACTCGAGTTGGTCCTCCTACGAGCAGTACTTC	CASSYSSWSSYEQYF
-	TRBJ1-1	TRBV7-9	TRBD1	TGTGCCAGCAGCTTCTTACAGGGGGAAAACACTGAAGCTTTCTTT	CASSFLQGENTEAFF
-	TRBJ2-6	TRBV21-1	-	TGTGCCAGCAGCAATTCTACACCACCCTCTGGGGCCAACGTCCTGACTTTC	CASSNSTPPSGANVLTF
-	TRBJ2-7	TRBV5-1	-	TGCGCCAGCAGCCCAGGACAGAACTCCGAATACGAGCAGTACTTC	CASSPGQNSEYEQYF
-	TRBJ2-2	TRBV18	-	TGTGCCAGCTCACCAGAAAGGGGCACCGGGGAGCTGTTTTTT	CASSPERGTGELFF
-	TRBJ2-5	TRBV19	-	TGTGCCAGTAGTCAGGGGACGGAAGAGACCCAGTACTTC	CASSQGTEETQYF
-	TRBJ1-4	TRBV27	-	TGTGCCAGCAGTTTATCGGGACCGTACCATGGGGCTAATGAAAAACTGTTTTTT	CASSLSGPYHGANEKLFF
-	TRBJ1-6	TRBV4-2	TRBD1	TGTGCCAGCAGCCCAAGCCCGGGACAGATGAGGGACTCACCCCTCCACTTT	CASSPSPGQMRDSPLHF
-	TRBJ2-7	TRBV5-1	TRBD1	TGCGCCAGCAGCTGGACGGGACAGGTTAACTACGAGCAGTACTTC	CASSWTGQVNYEQYF
-	TRBJ2-2	TRBV4-1	-	TGCGCCAGCAGCCCCGCGCGGATGTATCAGGCCGGGGAGCTGTTTTTT	CASSPARMYQAGELFF
few	TRBJ2-2	TRBV10-2	TRBD1	TGCGCCAGCAGTGAGTCCCGGGACAGGGGCACCGGGGAGCTGTTTTTT	CASSESRDRGTGELFF
-	TRBJ2-5	TRBV18	-	TGTGCCAGCGTTCGGACAACCCAAGAGACCCAGTACTTC	CASVRTTQETQYF
-	TRBJ2-7	TRBV6-6	-	TGTGCCAGCCGGGGGACAGAGTCCTACGAGCAGTACTTC	CASRGTESYEQYF
-	TRBJ2-2	TRBV30	-	TGTGCCTCCGGCCGTACAGCGGACACCGGGGAGCTGTTTTTT	CASGRTADTGELFF
-	TRBJ2-1	TRBV7-2	TRBD2	TGTGCCAGCAGCTTAGATGCTAGCGGAGGGTATGAGCAGTTCTTC	CASSLDASGGYEQFF
-	TRBJ2-3	TRBV2	TRBD1	TGTGCCAGCGCTTGGGACAGTAGTGCAGATACGCAGTATTTT	CASAWDSSADTQYF